Presented here are 20 T cell receptor beta chains from one specimen sequenced in a study of blood T cell repertoires in COVID-19. The method was immunoSEQ multiplex PCR; TCRdb's version includes in-frame clones alone and lacks a portion of them. Of around 100,000 clones listed, approximately 84% are singletons. Material: peripheral blood. Source of these receptors: a woman aged 60-75 years with acute or convalescent COVID-19.

The chain recombines TRBV7-2 with TRBJ1-5, with D uncertain. Trimming took off 1 base at V and 7 bases at J, with 17 bases between the two ends. Germline V gene sequence: CDR1 SGHTA, CDR2 FQGNSA. This CDR3 spans 16 amino acids. The CDR3 reads CASSLGTPGMGQPQHF. In nucleotides, the CDR3 is TGTGCCAGCAGCTTAGGAACCCCGGGAATGGGGCAGCCCCAGCATTTT. Together with reference TRBV7-2 and TRBJ1-5, the CDR3 gives the full variable domain: GAGVSQSPSNKVTEKGKDVELRCDPISGHTALYWYRQSLGQGLEFLIYFQGNSAPDKSGLPSDRFSAERTGGSVSTLTIQRTQQEDSAVYLCASSLGTPGMGQPQHFGDGTRLSIL.

The chain employs TRBV5-6 and TRBJ1-2; 9 bases align to TRBD1. This CDR3 is built from 14 residues. The trim removed 4 bases at V and 7 bases at J, leaving 8 bases unmatched. Germline V lookup: CDR1 SGHDT, CDR2 YYEEEE. The CDR3 loop reads CASSPGTGLLGYTF. The CDR3 DNA reads as TGTGCCAGCAGCCCTGGGACAGGGCTTCTTGGCTACACCTTC.

The chain uses TRBV28 and TRBJ2-1; 9 bases are a match to TRBD2. The V gene end was trimmed by 3 bases and the J gene end by 7 bases; junction bases not matched to a gene: 13. Germline-derived CDR1 and CDR2 are MDHEN and SYDVKM. The CDR3 has 17 residues. The CDR3 DNA reads as TGTGCCAGCAGTTTGGCACGGAGGCGGGGGGGAGGGAATGAGCAGTTCTTC. It codes for CASSLARRRGGGNEQFF.

This chain connects TRBV6-1 to TRBJ2-7; D gene unclear. The V gene's germline CDR1 is MNHNS and CDR2 SASEGT. V was trimmed by 5 bases and J by 6 bases, leaving 11 bases between them. The CDR3 has 12 residues. Here the CDR3 reads CASSLIGGEQYF. The DNA of the CDR3 is TGTGCCAGCAGTTTAATAGGCGGCGAGCAGTACTTC.

This clone was seen a few times. The chain links TRBV5-1 to TRBJ2-1; D may be TRBD2 (5 bases). Germline values: CDR1 SGHRS, CDR2 YFSETQ. The CDR3 runs to 14 residues. Deletions cut 9 bases from V and 7 bases from J, with 20 bases between. CDR3 amino acids: CATAVLGRGNEQFF. The CDR3 DNA sequence: TGCGCCACAGCAGTCCTGGGTCGCGGGAATGAGCAGTTCTTC.

Regarding this clone: Additional DNA sequences in this sample encode the identical CDR3. V and J are TRBV5-6 and TRBJ1-2; D gene unclear. Germline V gene data show CDR1 as SGHDT and CDR2 as YYEEEE. The CDR3 spans 13 residues. The V and J ends lost 0 bases and 2 bases respectively, with 5 bases between them. This CDR3 is CASSLGENYGYTF. The CDR3 DNA is TGTGCCAGCAGCTTGGGCGAAAACTATGGCTACACCTTC.

The V call is TRBV5-5, the J call TRBJ1-1; 9 bases map to TRBD1. The CDR3 contains 16 residues. CDR1 is SGHKS and CDR2 is YYEKEE in the germline V gene (reference sequence). The junction had 7 bases not matched to a gene; V was cut back by 4 bases and J by 0 bases. This chain's CDR3 is CASSVGQGRLNTEAFF. Here the CDR3 DNA reads TGTGCCAGCAGCGTTGGACAGGGGAGATTGAACACTGAAGCTTTCTTT.

The chain carries TRBV4-2 and TRBJ1-2; 8 bases map to TRBD1. CDR1 is LGHNA, CDR2 YNFKEQ, per germline. The V and J ends lost 4 bases and 9 bases, in that order; junction bases with no gene match: 13. The CDR3 length is 15 residues. The CDR3 loop reads CASSLSVQGGTSYTF. In DNA, the CDR3 is TGTGCCAGCAGCCTAAGTGTACAGGGGGGGACAAGCTACACCTTC.

The chain recombines TRBV3-1 (or the pseudogene TRBV3-2) with TRBJ2-7, with a possible D match to TRBD1 (6 bases). Deletions cut 1 base from V and 3 bases from J, with 10 bases between. The CDR3 is 14 residues long. Germline V lookup: CDR1 LGHDT, CDR2 YNNKEL (reference sequence). In nucleotides, the CDR3 is TGTGCCAGCAGCCAAGGACAGGTTTACTACGAGCAGTACTTC. Its protein is CASSQGQVYYEQYF.

This clone occurred a few times. The rearrangement links TRBV5-6 to TRBJ2-7, with 7 bases that match TRBD1. The CDR3 consists of 15 residues. Germline V gene sequence: CDR1 SGHDT, CDR2 YYEEEE. The ends lost 4 bases at V and 4 bases at J; junction bases unmatched: 11. The CDR3 coding sequence is TGTGCCAGCAGCGGGCCGCGACAGGGTTATTACGAGCAGTACTTC. Translation gives CASSGPRQGYYEQYF.

The rearrangement links TRBV5-1 to TRBJ2-7; 8 positions agree with TRBD1. With 4 bases clipped from V and 0 bases from J, the junction kept 9 bases outside the gene matches. The CDR3 consists of 16 residues. CDR1 and CDR2 from the germline V gene are SGHRS and YFSETQ. The CDR3 DNA is TGCGCCAGCAGCCTCGGGCTTGGACAGGGCTCCTACGAGCAGTACTTC. Its protein is CASSLGLGQGSYEQYF.

V and J are TRBV6-6 and TRBJ2-7, with a weak D call TRBD1 (6 bases). Trimming took 6 bases from V and 5 from J, leaving 23 bases between them. Germline V gives CDR1 MNHNY, CDR2 SVGAGI (reference sequence). The CDR3 length is 16 residues. The CDR3 region is CASSAPDRYLTNEQYF. The DNA for the CDR3 is TGTGCCAGCAGCGCCCCGGACAGATACCTGACTAACGAGCAGTACTTC.

The DNA of the CDR3 is TGTGCCAGCAGCTTTTCTTTGCGGGTACGAGACATGAACACTGAAGCTTTCTTT. As protein: CASSFSLRVRDMNTEAFF. This sequence joins TRBV13 and TRBJ1-1; D gene ambiguous. Germline V gene sequence: CDR1 PRHDT, CDR2 FYEKMQ (reference sequence). CDR3 length: 18 residues. The V and J ends lost 3 bases and 0 bases respectively, with 20 bases between them.

The V call is TRBV13, the J call TRBJ1-4; 8 nucleotides match TRBD1. Germline V gives CDR1 PRHDT, CDR2 FYEKMQ (reference sequence). The CDR3 extends over 15 amino acids. J was trimmed by 4 bases and V by 5 bases; bases with no gene match: 6. CDR3 in DNA: TGTGCCAGCAGCCCCCGGACAGGGCTTAATGAAAAACTGTTTTTT. Translating gives CASSPRTGLNEKLFF.

This clone has a single count. V usage is TRBV5-5 and J usage is TRBJ2-3; 9 bases fit TRBD1. CDR1 is SGHKS and CDR2 is YYEKEE in the germline V gene (reference sequence). This CDR3 comprises 16 residues. V lost 0 bases, J lost 4 bases, and 6 bases stayed unmatched. CDR3 coding DNA: TGTGCCAGCAGCTTGGTTATGACAGGGGGGTCAGATACGCAGTATTTT. This codes for CASSLVMTGGSDTQYF.

J is TRBJ2-7 and V is TRBV6-6, with TRBD1 matching over 7 bases. The germline CDR1 and CDR2 sequences are MNHNY and SVGAGI (reference sequence). V was clipped by 10 bases and J by 4 bases; unmatched bases: 13. CDR3 length: 14 amino acids. DNA of the CDR3: TGTGCCACAGGGGGTGACAGAGCAAGGTACGAGCAGTACTTC. Its protein is CATGGDRARYEQYF.

The chain joins TRBV11-2 to TRBJ1-5, with D tentatively TRBD1 (6 bases). V was cut by 3 bases and J by 0 bases, with 18 bases left in between. The CDR3 contains 18 residues. Germline loops: CDR1 SGHAT, CDR2 FQNNGV. The CDR3 here is CASSLGPDRVYSNQPQHF. The CDR3 DNA is TGTGCCAGCAGCTTGGGCCCGGACAGAGTTTATAGCAATCAGCCCCAGCATTTT. The full variable domain, its missing parts supplied by reference TRBV11-2 and TRBJ1-5, is EAGVAQSPRYKIIEKRQSVAFWCNPISGHATLYWYQQILGQGPKLLIQFQNNGVVDDSQLPKDRFSAERLKGVDSTLKIQPAKLEDSAVYLCASSLGPDRVYSNQPQHFGDGTRLSIL.

The rearrangement uses TRBV6-6 and TRBJ1-4, with 8 positions matching TRBD1. J gave up 8 bases and V 6 bases, and 14 bases lay outside the gene matches. The CDR3 is 16 residues long. Germline loops: CDR1 MNHNY, CDR2 SVGAGI (reference sequence). The CDR3 region is CASSPRSTGGGEKLFF. For the CDR3, the DNA is TGTGCCAGCAGCCCCCGCTCTACAGGGGGAGGAGAAAAACTGTTTTTT.

This clone came up a few times. CDR3 sequence: CAWLKGRLGYGYTF. The CDR3 DNA reads as TGTGCCTGGCTTAAGGGGCGGCTCGGCTATGGCTACACCTTC. The chain is built from TRBV30 and TRBJ1-2; D perhaps matches TRBD1 (5 bases). CDR1 and CDR2 (germline): GTSNPN, SVGIG (reference sequence). The CDR3 runs 14 residues. The ends were cut back, 5 bases at V and 4 bases at J, with 17 bases in the middle.

The chain employs TRBV4-2 and TRBJ2-3; TRBD2 matches 9 bases. The CDR3 runs to 17 residues. The J segment lost 5 bases and the V segment lost 0 bases, leaving 9 bases of the junction unmatched. Per germline, CDR1 LGHNA and CDR2 YNFKEQ. The CDR3: CASSQEGLAGVGDTQYF. DNA for the CDR3: TGTGCCAGCAGCCAAGAAGGGTTAGCGGGGGTGGGAGATACGCAGTATTTT.